One sample yielded the 15 T cell receptor beta chains listed below, sequenced in a study of vaccination and CD4 T cells after COVID-19. Documented treatment: approximately nine-day PBMC culture with coronavirus spike peptide pools or control peptides (ViraFEST assay). An Oncomine TCR Beta short-read assay was used to sequence the DNA from cultured CD4+ T cells. TCRdb fed the PCR reads into MiXCR, producing one record per CDR3 protein. The profile shows 14,000 to 15,000 distinct CDR3 sequences, about 41% of them singletons. No antigen has been identified for these receptors. The sample taken for sequencing was CD4+ T cells from blood, cultured in vitro. All receptors derive from a human donor who had recovered from COVID-19.

This clonotype was observed a few times. The CDR3 nucleotides read TGTGCCTGGACCAGCTTCGGGACCGGGGAGCTGTTTTTT. It codes for CAWTSFGTGELFF. The chain joins TRBV30 to TRBJ2-2; no clear D gene. CDR3 length: 13 residues. V was shortened by 4 bases and J by 5 bases, with 11 bases between the two germline ends. Germline CDR1 is GTSNPN and CDR2 is SVGIG (reference sequence).

This clonotype was seen more than once but under ten times. This sequence joins TRBV24-1 and TRBJ1-2; 7 bases match TRBD1. Germline trimming cut 4 bases from V and 8 bases from J; bases unmatched to any gene: 12. This CDR3 region has 15 residues. Germline V CDR1 and CDR2: KGHDR, SFDVKD. The CDR3 region has the DNA TGTGCCACCAGTGAATCCCTGGTCCAGGGGGGCGGCTACACCTTC. It specifies CATSESLVQGGGYTF.

This chain uses TRBV5-1 with TRBJ1-6; 10 bases are a match to TRBD1. V was clipped by 0 bases and J by 8 bases; unmatched bases: 5. Per germline, CDR1 SGHRS and CDR2 YFSETQ. There are 16 residues in the CDR3. In nucleotides, the CDR3 is TGCGCCAGCAGCTTGGGACAGGGGGCGTTCGATTCACCCCTCCACTTT. Protein sequence: CASSLGQGAFDSPLHF.

The chain joins TRBV12-3 or TRBV12-4 to TRBJ2-1, with 7 positions matching TRBD2. V dropped 3 bases and J dropped 1; count of bases not matched to a gene: 3. The CDR3 covers 15 residues. The CDR3 DNA reads TGTGCCAGCAGTTTCTTGGGGGGGTCCTACAATGAGCAGTTCTTC. Translating it yields CASSFLGGSYNEQFF.

The rearrangement links TRBV9 to TRBJ2-5, with D possibly TRBD2 on 5 matching bases. Germline V gene data show CDR1 as SGDLS and CDR2 as YYNGEE. The ends were cut back, 4 bases at V and 5 bases at J, with 15 bases in the middle. This CDR3 has 14 residues. The CDR3 sequence is CASSRELVMETQYF. The CDR3 region has the DNA TGTGCCAGCAGCCGTGAACTAGTGATGGAGACCCAGTACTTC.

The chain combines TRBV30 with TRBJ1-1; no clear D. The CDR3 consists of 13 residues. CDR1 is GTSNPN and CDR2 is SVGIG in the germline V gene (reference sequence). V was cut by 2 bases and J by 4 bases, with 11 bases left in between. Here the CDR3 reads CAWSSRVGTEAFF. The CDR3 nucleotides read TGTGCCTGGAGTTCAAGGGTGGGCACTGAAGCTTTCTTT.

The gene calls are TRBV6-1 and TRBJ2-1; D not certain. The V gene's germline CDR1 is MNHNS and CDR2 SASEGT. Trimming cost V 7 bases and J 0 bases, with 19 bases left between them. The CDR3 consists of 17 residues. The CDR3 DNA reads as TGTGCCAGCACCAACCCGTGGGGAACCAGCTCCTACAATGAGCAGTTCTTC. Protein: CASTNPWGTSSYNEQFF.

This clonotype was seen a few times. The genes are TRBV6-5 and TRBJ2-3; 13 positions agree with TRBD2. The CDR3 contains 18 residues. Trimming took 3 bases from V and 4 from J; bases not matched to a gene: 10. Germline CDR1 is MNHEY and CDR2 is SVGAGI. CDR3: CASSYRRTSGRDPDTQYF. The CDR3 bases are TGTGCCAGCAGTTATAGGCGAACTAGCGGGAGGGACCCAGATACGCAGTATTTT.

The sample holds a few counts of this clonotype. The V and J genes are TRBV20-1 and TRBJ2-2; the D gene is possibly TRBD2 (7 bases). Germline lookup yields CDR1 DFQATT and CDR2 SNEGSKA (reference sequence). Between the trimmed V and J ends, which lost 3 bases and 4 bases, there was a span of 18 bases. This CDR3 contains 16 residues. The CDR3, as DNA: TGCAGTGCTAGCGGGTTCAGGGAGGGGGTCACCGGGGAGCTGTTTTTT. This translates into CSASGFREGVTGELFF.

The chain joins TRBV6-5 to TRBJ2-3; D unclear. This CDR3 region has 15 residues. V lost 3 bases, J lost 1 base, and 11 bases lay in between. Germline CDR1 reads MNHEY; CDR2 reads SVGAGI. CDR3 protein: CASSYGRHGTDTQYF. The CDR3 coding sequence is TGTGCCAGCAGTTATGGGCGGCACGGCACAGATACGCAGTATTTT.

This sequence joins TRBV6-2 or TRBV6-3 and TRBJ1-2, with TRBD1 matching 7 bases. This CDR3 is 17 amino acids long. V lost 3 bases to trimming and J lost 5 bases; unmatched junction nucleotides: 15. From germline, CDR1 is MNHEY and CDR2 SVGEGT. The CDR3 DNA reads TGTGCCAGCAGTTATACTCAGGGGGGATTATCGGAGTATGGCTACACCTTC. Translating it yields CASSYTQGGLSEYGYTF.

On this clonotype: One base away lies a much larger clone, so this may be a sequencing read error. The chain couples TRBV6-1 to TRBJ1-2; TRBD1 matches at 8 bases. CDR1 and CDR2 from the germline V gene are MNHNS and SASEGT. The CDR3 covers 14 residues. Here the CDR3 reads CASSRRQGSDGCTF. The CDR3 DNA follows: TGTGCCAGCAGTCGACGACAGGGGAGCGATGGCTGCACCTTC.

This clonotype was counted between two and nine times. This chain links TRBV19 with TRBJ2-5; 9 bases are a match to TRBD2. The V and J ends lost 3 bases and 5 bases, in that order; junction bases with no gene match: 7. The germline gives CDR1 LNHDA, CDR2 SQIVND (reference sequence). The CDR3 contains 15 residues. The CDR3 bases are TGTGCCAGTAGTATCGCGGTGCGGGGGGGGGAGACCCAGTACTTC. This gives the protein CASSIAVRGGETQYF.

V and J are TRBV6-1 and TRBJ2-7, with a tentative D call TRBD1 (6 bases). The germline V and J ends were trimmed by 4 bases and 2 bases, with 12 bases remaining between them. The CDR3 covers 14 residues. Germline values: CDR1 MNHNS, CDR2 SASEGT. The CDR3, as DNA: TGTGCCAGCAGTGCGCCAGGGGTCCCCTACGAGCAGTACTTC. This gives the protein CASSAPGVPYEQYF.

In DNA form, the CDR3 reads TGCAGTGCTAGAGGTCAGTTCGCGGGCGAGCAGTACTTC. This sequence encodes CSARGQFAGEQYF. The J gene is TRBJ2-7, the V gene TRBV20-1; D possibly corresponds to TRBD2 (5 bases). Looked up from germline, CDR1 is DFQATT and CDR2 is SNEGSKA (reference sequence). The CDR3 totals 13 residues. V was shortened by 1 base and J by 6 bases, with 13 bases between the two germline ends.